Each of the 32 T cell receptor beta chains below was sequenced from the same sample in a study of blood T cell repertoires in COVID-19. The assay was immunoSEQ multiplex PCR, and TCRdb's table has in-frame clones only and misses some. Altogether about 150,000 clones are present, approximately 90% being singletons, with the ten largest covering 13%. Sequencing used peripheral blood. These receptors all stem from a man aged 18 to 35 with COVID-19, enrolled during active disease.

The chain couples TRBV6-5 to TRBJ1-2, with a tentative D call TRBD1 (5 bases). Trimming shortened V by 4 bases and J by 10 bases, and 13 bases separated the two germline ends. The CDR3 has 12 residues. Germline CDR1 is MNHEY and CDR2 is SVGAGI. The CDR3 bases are TGTGCCAGCAGTTTTGTGGGGGGTACCTACACCTTC. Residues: CASSFVGGTYTF.

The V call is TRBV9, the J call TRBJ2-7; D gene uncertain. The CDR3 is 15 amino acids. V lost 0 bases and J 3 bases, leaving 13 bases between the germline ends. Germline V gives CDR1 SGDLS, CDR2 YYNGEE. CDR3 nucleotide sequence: TGTGCCAGCAGCGTAGGGCCCTTCAACTACTACGAGCAGTACTTC. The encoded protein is CASSVGPFNYYEQYF. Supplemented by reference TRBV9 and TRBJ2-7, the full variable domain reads DSGVTQTPKHLITATGQRVTLRCSPRSGDLSVYWYQQSLDQGLQFLIQYYNGEERAKGNILERFSAQQFPDLHSELNLSSLELGDSALYFCASSVGPFNYYEQYFGPGTRLTVT.

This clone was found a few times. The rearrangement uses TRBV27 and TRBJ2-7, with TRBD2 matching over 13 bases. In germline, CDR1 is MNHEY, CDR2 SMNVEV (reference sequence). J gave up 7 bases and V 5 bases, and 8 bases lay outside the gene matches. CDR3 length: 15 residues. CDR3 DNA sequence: TGTGCCAGCAGTCCAGGACTAGCGGGAGCTCGTGAGCAGTACTTC. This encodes CASSPGLAGAREQYF.

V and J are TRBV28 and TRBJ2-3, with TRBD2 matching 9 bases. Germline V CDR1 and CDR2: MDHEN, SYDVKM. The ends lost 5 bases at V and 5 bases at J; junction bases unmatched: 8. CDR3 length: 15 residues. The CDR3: CASSPGGSGRDTQYF. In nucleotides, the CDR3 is TGTGCCAGCAGTCCCGGGGGTAGCGGGAGAGATACGCAGTATTTT. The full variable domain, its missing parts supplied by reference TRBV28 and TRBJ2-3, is DVKVTQSSRYLVKRTGEKVFLECVQDMDHENMFWYRQDPGLGLRLIYFSYDVKMKEKGDIPEGYSVSREKKERFSLILESASTNQTSMYLCASSPGGSGRDTQYFGPGTRLTVL.

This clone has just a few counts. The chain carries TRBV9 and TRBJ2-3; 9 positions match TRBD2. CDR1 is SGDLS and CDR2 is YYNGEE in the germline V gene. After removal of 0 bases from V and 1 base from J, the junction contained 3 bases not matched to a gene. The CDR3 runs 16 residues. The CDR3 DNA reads TGTGCCAGCAGCGTAGAATCTAGCGGGGGCACAGATACGCAGTATTTT. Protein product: CASSVESSGGTDTQYF.

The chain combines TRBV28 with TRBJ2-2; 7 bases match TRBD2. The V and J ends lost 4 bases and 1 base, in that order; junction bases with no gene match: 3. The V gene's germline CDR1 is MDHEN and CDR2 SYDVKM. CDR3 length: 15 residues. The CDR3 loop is CASSSWEGNTGELFF. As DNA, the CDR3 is TGTGCCAGCAGTTCGTGGGAGGGGAACACCGGGGAGCTGTTTTTT.

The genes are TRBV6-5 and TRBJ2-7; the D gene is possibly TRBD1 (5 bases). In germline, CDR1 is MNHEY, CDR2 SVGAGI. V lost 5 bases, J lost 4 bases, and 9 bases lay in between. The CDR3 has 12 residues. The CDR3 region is CASSPTEYEQYF. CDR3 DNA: TGTGCCAGCAGTCCGACAGAATACGAGCAGTACTTC.

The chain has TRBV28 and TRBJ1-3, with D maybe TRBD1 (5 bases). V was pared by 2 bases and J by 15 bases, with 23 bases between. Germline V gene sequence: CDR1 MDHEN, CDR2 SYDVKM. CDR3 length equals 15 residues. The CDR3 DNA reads TGTGCCAGCAGTTTACCCCCGAGTCGGGGGGTATATCGATATTTT. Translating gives CASSLPPSRGVYRYF.

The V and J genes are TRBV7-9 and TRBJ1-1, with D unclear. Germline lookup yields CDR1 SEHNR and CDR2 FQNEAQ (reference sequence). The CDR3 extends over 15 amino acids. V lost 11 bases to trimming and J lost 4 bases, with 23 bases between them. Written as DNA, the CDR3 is TGTGCCGCCTTCTGGTCTCCCCCGCGGGGCACTGAAGCTTTCTTT. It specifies CAAFWSPPRGTEAFF.

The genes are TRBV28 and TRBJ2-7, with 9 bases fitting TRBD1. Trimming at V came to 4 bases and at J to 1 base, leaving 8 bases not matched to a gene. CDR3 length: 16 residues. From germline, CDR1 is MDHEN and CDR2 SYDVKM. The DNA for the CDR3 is TGTGCCAGCAGTTCGCAACCGGGACAGGGATCCTACGAGCAGTACTTC. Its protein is CASSSQPGQGSYEQYF.

The CDR3 DNA reads TGTGCCAGCAGGGGACAGGGTCCCGCGAACACCGGGGAGCTGTTTTTT. It yields the protein CASRGQGPANTGELFF. The rearrangement links TRBV9 to TRBJ2-2; 9 positions match TRBD1. The V and J ends lost 5 bases and 0 bases, in that order; junction bases with no gene match: 5. CDR1 is SGDLS and CDR2 is YYNGEE in the germline V gene. This CDR3 is 16 amino acids long.

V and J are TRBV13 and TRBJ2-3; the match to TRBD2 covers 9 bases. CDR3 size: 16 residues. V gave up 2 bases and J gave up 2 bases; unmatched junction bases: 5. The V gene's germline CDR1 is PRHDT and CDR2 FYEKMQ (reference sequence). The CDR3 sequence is CASSLLASGTTDTQYF. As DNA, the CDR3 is TGTGCCAGCAGCTTATTAGCTAGCGGGACCACAGATACGCAGTATTTT. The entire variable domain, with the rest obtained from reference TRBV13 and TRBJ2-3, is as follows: AAGVIQSPRHLIKEKRETATLKCYPIPRHDTVYWYQQGPGQDPQFLISFYEKMQSDKGSIPDRFSAQQFSDYHSELNMSSLELGDSALYFCASSLLASGTTDTQYFGPGTRLTVL.

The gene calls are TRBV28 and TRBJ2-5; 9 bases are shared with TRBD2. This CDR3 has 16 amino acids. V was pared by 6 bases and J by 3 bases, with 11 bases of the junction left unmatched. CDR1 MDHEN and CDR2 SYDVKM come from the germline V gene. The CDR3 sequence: CASSLIAGVGEETQYF. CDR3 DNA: TGTGCCAGCAGCCTGATAGCGGGAGTGGGAGAAGAGACCCAGTACTTC.

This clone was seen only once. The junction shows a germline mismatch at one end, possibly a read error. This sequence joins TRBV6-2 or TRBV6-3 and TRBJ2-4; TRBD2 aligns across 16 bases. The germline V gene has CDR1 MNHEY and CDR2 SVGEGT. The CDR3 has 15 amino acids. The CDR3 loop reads CASSYSGTSGRVRDF. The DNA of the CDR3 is TGTGCCAGCAGTTACTCCGGGACTAGCGGGAGGGTGAGGGACTTC.

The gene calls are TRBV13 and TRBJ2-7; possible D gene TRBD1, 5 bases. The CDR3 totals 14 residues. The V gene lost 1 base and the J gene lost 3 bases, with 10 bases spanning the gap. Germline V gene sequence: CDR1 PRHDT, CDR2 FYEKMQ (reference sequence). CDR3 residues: CASSLVADSYEQYF. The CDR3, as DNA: TGTGCCAGCAGCTTAGTAGCTGACAGCTACGAGCAGTACTTC.

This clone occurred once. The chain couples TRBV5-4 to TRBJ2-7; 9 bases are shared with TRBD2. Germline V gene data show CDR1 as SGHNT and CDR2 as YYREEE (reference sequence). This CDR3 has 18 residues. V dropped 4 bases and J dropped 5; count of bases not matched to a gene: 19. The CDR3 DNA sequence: TGTGCCAGCAGCCCAAGCCTGCGGGAGGGCCTCAGGAGGAACGAGCAGTACTTC. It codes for CASSPSLREGLRRNEQYF. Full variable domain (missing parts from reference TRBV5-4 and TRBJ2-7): ETGVTQSPTHLIKTRGQQVTLRCSSQSGHNTVSWYQQALGQGPQFIFQYYREEENGRGNFPPRFSGLQFPNYSSELNVNALELDDSALYLCASSPSLREGLRRNEQYFGPGTRLTVT.

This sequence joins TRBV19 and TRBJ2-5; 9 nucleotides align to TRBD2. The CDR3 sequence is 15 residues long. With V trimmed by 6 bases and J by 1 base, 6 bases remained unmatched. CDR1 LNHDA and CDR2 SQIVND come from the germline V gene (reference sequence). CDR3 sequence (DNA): TGTGCCAGTAGCTTCTCGACTAGCGGCCAAGAGACCCAGTACTTC. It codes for CASSFSTSGQETQYF.

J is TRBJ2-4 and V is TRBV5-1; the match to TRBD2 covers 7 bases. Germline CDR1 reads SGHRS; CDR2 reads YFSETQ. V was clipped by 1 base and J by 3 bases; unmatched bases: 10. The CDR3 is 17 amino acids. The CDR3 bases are TGCGCCAGCAGCTTGATCGGGGGGATTGTAGGCAAAAACATTCAGTACTTC. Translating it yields CASSLIGGIVGKNIQYF.

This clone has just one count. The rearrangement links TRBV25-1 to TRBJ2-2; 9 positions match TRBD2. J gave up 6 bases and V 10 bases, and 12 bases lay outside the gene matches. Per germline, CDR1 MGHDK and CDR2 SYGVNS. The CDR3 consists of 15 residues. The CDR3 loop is CATSGASGIAGELFF. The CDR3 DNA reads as TGTGCCACCTCCGGGGCTAGCGGGATTGCCGGGGAGCTGTTTTTT.

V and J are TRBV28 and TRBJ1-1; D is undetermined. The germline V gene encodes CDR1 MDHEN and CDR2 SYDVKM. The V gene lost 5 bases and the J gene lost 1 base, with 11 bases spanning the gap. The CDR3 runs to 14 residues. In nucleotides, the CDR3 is TGTGCCAGCAGTCCCAGACTGGAGAACACTGAAGCTTTCTTT. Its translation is CASSPRLENTEAFF.

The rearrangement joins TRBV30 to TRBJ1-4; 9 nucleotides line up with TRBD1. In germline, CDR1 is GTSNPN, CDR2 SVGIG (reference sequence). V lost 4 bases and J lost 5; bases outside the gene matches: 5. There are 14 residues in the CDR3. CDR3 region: CAWTTGTGNEKLFF. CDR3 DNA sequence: TGTGCCTGGACAACTGGGACAGGGAATGAAAAACTGTTTTTT.

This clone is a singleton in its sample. This CDR3 is CASSQDRRGYYGYTF. The CDR3, as DNA: TGTGCCAGCAGCCAGGATCGTCGGGGGTACTATGGCTACACCTTC. V and J are TRBV3-1 (or the pseudogene TRBV3-2) and TRBJ1-2; TRBD1 is a possible D gene (5 bases). Germline V lookup: CDR1 LGHDT, CDR2 YNNKEL (reference sequence). The CDR3 has 15 amino acids. Trimming removed 3 bases at V and 3 bases at J, with 14 bases between.

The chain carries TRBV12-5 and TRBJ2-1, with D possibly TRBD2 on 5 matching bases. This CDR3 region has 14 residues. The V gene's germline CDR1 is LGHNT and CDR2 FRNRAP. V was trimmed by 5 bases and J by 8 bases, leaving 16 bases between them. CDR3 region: CASGVPEETDEQFF. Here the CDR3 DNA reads TGTGCTAGTGGTGTCCCGGAGGAGACGGATGAGCAGTTCTTC.

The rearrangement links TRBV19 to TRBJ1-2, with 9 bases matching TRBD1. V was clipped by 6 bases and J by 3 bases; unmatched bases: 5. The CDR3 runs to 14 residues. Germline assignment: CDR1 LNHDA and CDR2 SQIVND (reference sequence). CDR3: CASRRQGEDYGYTF. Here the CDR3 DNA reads TGTGCCAGTAGGCGACAGGGGGAGGACTATGGCTACACCTTC.

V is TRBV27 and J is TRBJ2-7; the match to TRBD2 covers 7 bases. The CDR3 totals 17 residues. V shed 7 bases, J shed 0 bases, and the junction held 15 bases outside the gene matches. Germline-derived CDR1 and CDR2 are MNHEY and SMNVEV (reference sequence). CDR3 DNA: TGTGCCAGCACACCAACTCACGGGAGGCTCGACTCCTACGAGCAGTACTTC. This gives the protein CASTPTHGRLDSYEQYF.

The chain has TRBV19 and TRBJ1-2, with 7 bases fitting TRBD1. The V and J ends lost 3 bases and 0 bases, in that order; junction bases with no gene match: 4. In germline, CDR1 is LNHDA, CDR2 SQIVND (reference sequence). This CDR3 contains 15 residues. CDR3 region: CASSIETGPNYGYTF. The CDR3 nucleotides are TGTGCCAGTAGTATCGAGACAGGGCCTAACTATGGCTACACCTTC.

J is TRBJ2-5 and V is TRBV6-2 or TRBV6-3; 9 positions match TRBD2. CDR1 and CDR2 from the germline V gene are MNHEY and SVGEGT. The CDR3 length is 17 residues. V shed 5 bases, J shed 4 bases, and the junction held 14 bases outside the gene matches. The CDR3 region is CASSNPWGSGRPETQYF. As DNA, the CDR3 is TGTGCCAGCAGTAACCCCTGGGGTAGCGGGAGACCAGAGACCCAGTACTTC.

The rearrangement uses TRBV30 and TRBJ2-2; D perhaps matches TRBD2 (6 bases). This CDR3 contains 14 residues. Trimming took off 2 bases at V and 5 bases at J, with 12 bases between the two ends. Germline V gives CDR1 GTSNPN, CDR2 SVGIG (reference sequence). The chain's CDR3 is CAWSTARGTGELFF. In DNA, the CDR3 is TGTGCCTGGAGTACAGCACGGGGGACCGGGGAGCTGTTTTTT.

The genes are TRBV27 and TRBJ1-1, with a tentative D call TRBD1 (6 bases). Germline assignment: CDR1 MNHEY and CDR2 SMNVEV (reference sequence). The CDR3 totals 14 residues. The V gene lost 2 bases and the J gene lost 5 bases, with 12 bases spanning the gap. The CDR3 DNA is TGTGCCAGCAGTTTAGGGGGGGCGATTACTGAAGCTTTCTTT. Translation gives CASSLGGAITEAFF.

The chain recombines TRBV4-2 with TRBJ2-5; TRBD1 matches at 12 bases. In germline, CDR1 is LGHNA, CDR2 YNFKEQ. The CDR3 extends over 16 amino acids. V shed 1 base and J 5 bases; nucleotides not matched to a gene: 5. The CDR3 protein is CASSQAGTGGLETQYF. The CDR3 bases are TGTGCCAGCAGCCAAGCGGGGACAGGGGGCCTCGAGACCCAGTACTTC.

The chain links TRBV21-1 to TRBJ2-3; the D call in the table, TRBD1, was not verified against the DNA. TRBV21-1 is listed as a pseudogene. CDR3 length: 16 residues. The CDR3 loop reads CASSKRPGQGDPTQYF. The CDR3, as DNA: TGTGCCAGCAGCAAGCGACCGGGACAAGGAGACCCTACGCAGTATTTT.

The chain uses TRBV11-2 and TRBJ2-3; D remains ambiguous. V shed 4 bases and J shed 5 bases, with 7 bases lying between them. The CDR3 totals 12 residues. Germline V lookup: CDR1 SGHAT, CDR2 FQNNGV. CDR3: CASSSRVDTQYF. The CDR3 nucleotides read TGTGCCAGCAGCTCTCGGGTAGATACGCAGTATTTT.